This T cell receptor beta chain appears in the sequencing data of a study of blood T cell repertoires in COVID-19. Study information: Whether acute or convalescent, the COVID-19 samples came from the United States, Italy and Spain.

V trimming: 4 bases; J trimming: 6 bases; junction bases outside the gene matches: 5. This CDR3 is built from 13 residues. Per the germline V gene, CDR1 is SNHLY and CDR2 is FYNNEI. Here immunoSEQ multiplex PCR was the method, and the copy in TCRdb shows in-frame clones only, minus some. The sample shows under 300,000 clones, 80% to 85% of them seen only once. The source material was PBMCs or T cells enriched from blood (not recorded which). The rearrangement uses TRBV2 and TRBJ2-7; TRBD2 agrees at 8 bases. The TCR sequence derives from a man in his fifties or sixties who had recovered from COVID-19. This CDR3 reads CASSGGLALEQYF. The CDR3 DNA is TGTGCCAGCAGTGGTGGACTAGCACTCGAGCAGTACTTC.